This TCR beta chain was obtained from a study of identifying expanded T cells in peripheral blood. Findings and limits, study-wide: Technical replicates showed about 1.1 changed clones; around two weeks around 15; four weeks 19.

During the collection period, no donor immune events like infections were recorded. A remark on this clone: What it binds is unknown.

Profiled with immunoSEQ multiplex PCR; TCRdb holds only in-frame clones, not every one. The sample gives tens of thousands of clones, 88% of which show up once; over 15% is in the top ten. CDR1 is SGHNT, CDR2 YYREEE, per germline (reference sequence). The CDR3 runs 16 residues. The V gene lost 4 bases and the J gene lost 7 bases, with 20 bases spanning the gap. This receptor was obtained from a person aged 18 to 75 in good health. The genes are TRBV5-4 and TRBJ1-4; D unresolved. The sample consisted of blood. The CDR3 bases are TGTGCCAGCAGCCCCTCCCCTGGAGTGTATGGTGAAAAACTGTTTTTT. Translating gives CASSPSPGVYGEKLFF.